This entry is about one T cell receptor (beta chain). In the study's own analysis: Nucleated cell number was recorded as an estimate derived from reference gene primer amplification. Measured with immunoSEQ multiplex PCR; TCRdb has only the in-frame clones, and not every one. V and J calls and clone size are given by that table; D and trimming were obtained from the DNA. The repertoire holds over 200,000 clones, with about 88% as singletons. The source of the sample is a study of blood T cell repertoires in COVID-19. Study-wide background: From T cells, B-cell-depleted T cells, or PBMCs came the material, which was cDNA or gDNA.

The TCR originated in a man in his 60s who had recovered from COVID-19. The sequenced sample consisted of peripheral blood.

CDR3: CASSLIGDAGGTEAFF. The CDR3 nucleotides read TGTGCCAGCAGCTTAATCGGGGACGCAGGGGGCACTGAAGCTTTCTTT. This sequence joins TRBV7-8 and TRBJ1-1; 7 nucleotides align to TRBD1. This CDR3 has 16 amino acids. CDR1 SGHVS and CDR2 FQNEAQ come from the germline V gene. V was pared by 2 bases and J by 4 bases, with 10 bases of the junction left unmatched.